This T cell receptor (beta chain) came from a study of blood T cell repertoires in COVID-19. Sequencing was performed with immunoSEQ multiplex PCR; in TCRdb, only in-frame clones are kept and a portion is missing. This sample yields roughly 120,000 clones, of which around 85% are seen a single time; about 13% belongs to the top ten. This CDR3 region has 16 residues. Trimming stripped 2 bases from V and 3 bases from J, with 15 bases between. Germline CDR1 MGHDK, CDR2 SYGVNS. Sequences were obtained from peripheral blood. The rearrangement links TRBV25-1 to TRBJ2-3; D perhaps matches TRBD2 (6 bases). The sequence was obtained from a human donor in a cohort sampled during active COVID-19. CDR3 nucleotides: TGTGCCAGCAGTGAAGGGGGGTGGGGTCCGACAGATACGCAGTATTTT. This translates into CASSEGGWGPTDTQYF.